These T cell receptor beta chains were read from a single sample in a study of regulatory T cells in long-lasting Graves disease. Using its own MiXCR run on the multiplex PCR reads, TCRdb lists one record per CDR3 protein. The table includes under 450,000 distinct CDR3 sequences, around 24% detected once. The input for sequencing was peripheral blood mononuclear cells (PBMCs), taken when the disease was refractory, from a patient treated with antithyroid drugs. The receptors originated from a female donor with Graves disease. Both conserved end residues are part of each CDR3. The order of the fields is J gene, V gene, clone size, CDR3 length, D gene, CDR3 DNA, CDR3 protein. D genes are given only for firm matches. Clone size appears in some rows only: once, few, many, or a class for an expanded clone.

J: TRBJ1-2
V: TRBV20-1
size: many
length: 16
D: NA
DNA: TGCAGTGCCGTGAGGTTGGGTCAGGCAACCCTCTATGGCTACACCTTC
CDR3: CSAVRLGQATLYGYTF

J: TRBJ1-6
V: TRBV7-2
size: few
length: 14
D: NA
DNA: TGTGCCACCGGGCTGGGGGTGGGTAATTCACCCCTCCACTTT
CDR3: CATGLGVGNSPLHF

J: TRBJ2-2
V: TRBV29-1
size: few
length: 16
D: TRBD2
DNA: TGCAGCGTTGAAGCAACTAGCGGGAGTGGCACCGGGGAGCTGTTTTTT
CDR3: CSVEATSGSGTGELFF

J: TRBJ2-3
V: TRBV27
size: NA
length: 19
D: TRBD2
DNA: TGTGCCAGCAGCACGGGACTAGCGTCTTCTCAATCCTACACAGATACGCAGTATTTT
CDR3: CASSTGLASSQSYTDTQYF

J: TRBJ1-1
V: TRBV29-1
size: few
length: 9
D: NA
DNA: TGCAGCGTTGATGAAAAAGCTTTCTTT
CDR3: CSVDEKAFF

J: TRBJ1-2
V: TRBV2
size: many
length: 14
D: NA
DNA: TGTGCCAGCAGTGAGGTGGCGAACAGGGATGGCTACACCTTC
CDR3: CASSEVANRDGYTF

J: TRBJ2-7
V: TRBV11-1
size: NA
length: 15
D: TRBD2
DNA: TGTGCCAGCAGCTTAGGGTCTAGCGGGAGGCACGAGCAGTACTTC
CDR3: CASSLGSSGRHEQYF

J: TRBJ2-5
V: TRBV6-1
size: few
length: 15
D: NA
DNA: TGTGCCAGCAGGACAGGCGGGACTTCTAAAGAGACCCAGTACTTC
CDR3: CASRTGGTSKETQYF

J: TRBJ2-3
V: TRBV27
size: NA
length: 15
D: NA
DNA: TGTGCCAGCAGTTTATGGAGTCGGGGGTTCGATACGCAGTATTTT
CDR3: CASSLWSRGFDTQYF

J: TRBJ2-6
V: TRBV27
size: many
length: 18
D: TRBD2
DNA: TGTGCCAGCAGTCGGACTAGCGGGACGCACTCTGGGGCCAACGTCCTGACTTTC
CDR3: CASSRTSGTHSGANVLTF

J: TRBJ2-5
V: TRBV12-3/TRBV12-4
size: many
length: 14
D: NA
DNA: TGTGCCAGCAGTTTACCGGGCGAATTAGAGACCCAGTACTTC
CDR3: CASSLPGELETQYF

J: TRBJ2-7
V: TRBV7-9
size: NA
length: 17
D: NA
DNA: TGTGCCAGCAGCACCGGACCCTATGGAGGGGATCATTACGAGCAGTACTTC
CDR3: CASSTGPYGGDHYEQYF

J: TRBJ2-2
V: TRBV27
size: NA
length: 19
D: TRBD1
DNA: TGTGCCAGCAGTCCTCGGGACAGGGGCCTTCGTGGTTGGACCGGGGAGCTGTTTTTT
CDR3: CASSPRDRGLRGWTGELFF

J: TRBJ2-5
V: TRBV12-3/TRBV12-4
size: NA
length: 16
D: NA
DNA: TGTGCCAGCAGTTACACTGGAGGCGGGATGGAGGAGACCCAGTACTTC
CDR3: CASSYTGGGMEETQYF

J: TRBJ1-1
V: TRBV12-3/TRBV12-4
size: many
length: 13
D: TRBD1
DNA: TGTGCCAGCAGTTTGTCACAGGGGGTTGGAGCTTTCTTT
CDR3: CASSLSQGVGAFF

J: TRBJ2-1
V: TRBV7-2
size: NA
length: 16
D: TRBD2
DNA: TGTGCCAGCAGCTTAGCCGGGACTAGCGGGATCGATGAGCAGTTCTTC
CDR3: CASSLAGTSGIDEQFF

J: TRBJ2-7
V: TRBV3-1
size: once
length: 16
D: NA
DNA: TGTGCCAGCAGCCTGTCTGGGGCTAGCCGGAGGAGGGAGCAGTACTTC
CDR3: CASSLSGASRRREQYF

J: TRBJ2-5
V: TRBV20-1
size: many
length: 14
D: NA
DNA: TGCAGTGCTAGAGCCCCAGGGGTAGGAGAGACCCAGTACTTC
CDR3: CSARAPGVGETQYF

J: TRBJ1-2
V: TRBV28
size: many
length: 12
D: NA
DNA: TGTGCCAGCAGCCCCCCGGGATTGGGCTACACCTTC
CDR3: CASSPPGLGYTF

J: TRBJ2-7
V: TRBV5-1
size: NA
length: 14
D: NA
DNA: TGCGCCAGCAGCTTGGGGGACACACGGTACGAGCAGTACTTC
CDR3: CASSLGDTRYEQYF

J: TRBJ2-5
V: TRBV20-1
size: many
length: 13
D: NA
DNA: TGCAGTGCTAGAGCCTCAAAGGGGGAGACCCAGTACTTC
CDR3: CSARASKGETQYF

J: TRBJ2-7
V: TRBV7-2
size: many
length: 17
D: NA
DNA: TGTGCCAGCAGCTTAGTTTTTTGGGGGGACGTACAGCTGGAGCAGTACTTC
CDR3: CASSLVFWGDVQLEQYF

J: TRBJ2-4
V: TRBV7-2
size: few
length: 18
D: NA
DNA: TGTGCCAGCAGCTTAGCGAGCCTACCGGGACCTAGGGAAAACATTCAGTACTTC
CDR3: CASSLASLPGPRENIQYF

J: TRBJ2-2
V: TRBV6-2/TRBV6-3
size: NA
length: 18
D: TRBD2
DNA: TGTGCCAGCAGTTACTCCGGGACTAGCGGTCAGAACACCGGGGAGCTGTTTTTT
CDR3: CASSYSGTSGQNTGELFF

J: TRBJ2-5
V: TRBV30
size: few
length: 14
D: TRBD2
DNA: TGTGCCTGGAGGAACGGACTAGGCGAAGAGACCCAGTACTTC
CDR3: CAWRNGLGEETQYF

J: TRBJ2-4
V: TRBV2
size: many
length: 17
D: TRBD1
DNA: TGTGCCAGCAGTGAAGCGCCAACAGGGGTTGGGGCAAACATTCAGTACTTC
CDR3: CASSEAPTGVGANIQYF

J: TRBJ2-2
V: TRBV12-5
size: NA
length: 15
D: TRBD1
DNA: TGTGCTAGTGGCCTCGGACAGGGGGTACCCGGGGAGCTGTTTTTT
CDR3: CASGLGQGVPGELFF

J: TRBJ2-7
V: TRBV29-1
size: few
length: 12
D: NA
DNA: TGCAGCGTTGGTCCCAGCTCCTACGAGCAGTACTTC
CDR3: CSVGPSSYEQYF

J: TRBJ2-7
V: TRBV20-1
size: once
length: 13
D: NA
DNA: TGCAGTGCTAGATCCACGAGCTCCTACGAGCAGTACTTC
CDR3: CSARSTSSYEQYF

J: TRBJ2-7
V: TRBV28
size: many
length: 15
D: TRBD1
DNA: TGTGCCAGCAGCCTAAACCGGGACAGCTCCTACGAGCAGTACTTC
CDR3: CASSLNRDSSYEQYF

J: TRBJ1-6
V: TRBV6-1
size: NA
length: 13
D: NA
DNA: TGTGCCAGCAGTGACGTTCTTGATTCACCCCTCCACTTT
CDR3: CASSDVLDSPLHF